These 24 T cell receptor beta chains came from one sample sequenced in a study of OX40 agonist ivuxolimab in advanced cancers. The method was immunoSEQ multiplex PCR; TCRdb's version includes in-frame clones alone and lacks a portion of them. The sample gives about 9,500 clones, 55% to 75% of which show up once; 20% to 30% is in the top ten. This specimen consisted of CD4+ or CD8+ T cells sorted from blood, obtained in a trial of the OX40 agonist ivuxolimab. These receptors all stem from an adult with an advanced solid tumor such as melanoma, head and neck, liver or kidney cancer.

The chain links TRBV19 to TRBJ2-5; perhaps TRBD1 as D (6 bases). From germline, CDR1 is LNHDA and CDR2 SQIVND (reference sequence). V was pared by 5 bases and J by 4 bases, with 17 bases between. CDR3 size: 15 residues. The CDR3 nucleotides are TGTGCCAGTAGTGACCTGACAGGTTGGGCAGAGACCCAGTACTTC. As protein: CASSDLTGWAETQYF.

This clone was found a few times. V is TRBV5-4 and J is TRBJ2-2, with 11 bases aligning to TRBD1. Germline CDR1 SGHNT, CDR2 YYREEE (reference sequence). V trimming: 4 bases; J trimming: 7 bases; junction bases outside the gene matches: 6. This CDR3 has 15 amino acids. CDR3 DNA sequence: TGTGCCAGCAGCCGAGGGACAGGGGGGCGCGGGGAGCTGTTTTTT. This translates into CASSRGTGGRGELFF. Combining the CDR3 with reference TRBV5-4 and TRBJ2-2 gives the whole variable domain ETGVTQSPTHLIKTRGQQVTLRCSSQSGHNTVSWYQQALGQGPQFIFQYYREEENGRGNFPPRFSGLQFPNYSSELNVNALELDDSALYLCASSRGTGGRGELFFGEGSRLTVL.

This clone has just a few counts. V usage is TRBV6-1 and J usage is TRBJ1-5, with D tentatively TRBD1 (6 bases). Germline V lookup: CDR1 MNHNS, CDR2 SASEGT. This CDR3 comprises 15 residues. The V gene lost 2 bases and the J gene lost 0 bases, with 8 bases spanning the gap. The CDR3 reads CASSEIQGSNQPQHF. DNA for the CDR3: TGTGCCAGCAGTGAAATACAGGGTAGCAATCAGCCCCAGCATTTT.

The chain couples TRBV6-5 to TRBJ1-3; D is undetermined. This CDR3 is 13 amino acids long. CDR1 is MNHEY and CDR2 is SVGAGI in the germline V gene. Trimming took off 7 bases at V and 0 bases at J, with 7 bases between the two ends. The CDR3 sequence: CASTPNSGNTIYF. In DNA, the CDR3 is TGTGCCAGCACCCCCAACTCTGGAAACACCATATATTTT.

The rearrangement links TRBV4-2 to TRBJ2-3; 9 positions match TRBD1. CDR3 size: 16 residues. Germline values: CDR1 LGHNA, CDR2 YNFKEQ. Losses at the gene ends were 0 bases for V and 4 bases for J; bases not matched to a gene: 5. The CDR3 nucleotides read TGTGCCAGCAGCCAAGATCCGGGACAGGGTCCAGATACGCAGTATTTT. Amino acids: CASSQDPGQGPDTQYF.

This clone has a single count. The CDR3 sequence is CASSELAGGNEQFF. DNA for the CDR3: TGTGCCAGCAGTGAACTAGCGGGGGGCAATGAGCAGTTCTTC. The chain links TRBV6-4 to TRBJ2-1, with 12 nucleotides matching TRBD2. V lost 3 bases to trimming and J lost 6 bases; unmatched junction nucleotides: 0. From germline, CDR1 is MRHNA and CDR2 SNTAGT. This CDR3 region has 14 residues.

CDR3 residues: CASSELGNEQFF. CDR3 nucleotide sequence: TGTGCCAGCAGTGAATTGGGCAATGAGCAGTTCTTC. V and J are TRBV6-1 and TRBJ2-1; no clear D. Trimming removed 2 bases from V and 6 bases from J, with 5 bases in between. Germline values: CDR1 MNHNS, CDR2 SASEGT. The CDR3 is made up of 12 amino acids.

V is TRBV7-6 and J is TRBJ2-7, with 11 bases aligning to TRBD1. CDR3 length: 15 amino acids. V lost 3 bases, J lost 5 bases, and 6 bases stayed unmatched. CDR1 is SGHVS, CDR2 FNYEAQ, per germline. CDR3 protein: CASSFPGTGGDEQYF. The CDR3 DNA is TGTGCCAGCAGCTTCCCCGGGACAGGGGGGGACGAGCAGTACTTC.

This clone was counted a few times. CDR3 coding DNA: TGTGCCAGCAGCGCCCGGGACAGCTTTCTCTATGGCTACACCTTC. Translation gives CASSARDSFLYGYTF. J is TRBJ1-2 and V is TRBV5-6, with 7 bases lining up with TRBD1. The CDR3 sequence is 15 residues long. V was clipped by 4 bases and J by 4 bases; unmatched bases: 10. Germline CDR1 and CDR2: SGHDT and YYEEEE. Combining the CDR3 with reference TRBV5-6 and TRBJ1-2 gives the whole variable domain DAGVTQSPTHLIKTRGQQVTLRCSPKSGHDTVSWYQQALGQGPQFIFQYYEEEERQRGNFPDRFSGHQFPNYSSELNVNALLLGDSALYLCASSARDSFLYGYTFGSGTRLTVV.

Sample share makes this clone medium-sized (0.01 to 0.1%). The rearrangement joins TRBV27 to TRBJ1-5; D not resolved. The germline V and J ends were trimmed by 3 bases and 4 bases, with 10 bases remaining between them. Germline loops: CDR1 MNHEY, CDR2 SMNVEV (reference sequence). This CDR3 contains 14 residues. Here the CDR3 DNA reads TGTGCCAGCAGTTTGGGTCCCGAAAATCAGCCCCAGCATTTT. Encoded protein: CASSLGPENQPQHF.

The V and J genes are TRBV6-6 and TRBJ2-2; D gene uncertain. There are 15 residues in the CDR3. The V end lost 3 bases, the J end lost 3 bases, and 11 bases lay between the germline ends. Germline-derived CDR1 and CDR2 are MNHNY and SVGAGI (reference sequence). The CDR3 protein is CASSYSGSDTGELFF. The CDR3 nucleotides read TGTGCCAGCAGTTATTCCGGATCCGACACCGGGGAGCTGTTTTTT.

This clone was detected a few times. V usage is TRBV27 and J usage is TRBJ1-6, with 8 bases fitting TRBD1. In germline, CDR1 is MNHEY, CDR2 SMNVEV (reference sequence). The CDR3 has 15 residues. After removal of 6 bases from V and 5 bases from J, the junction contained 6 bases not matched to a gene. The CDR3 DNA sequence: TGTGCCAGCAGAGTCCGACAGGGGAATAATTCACCCCTCCACTTT. Translated: CASRVRQGNNSPLHF.

This clone was picked up a small number of times. The V gene is TRBV13, the J gene TRBJ2-1; D is tentatively TRBD1 or TRBD2 (5 bases each). CDR3 length: 13 amino acids. Germline assignment: CDR1 PRHDT and CDR2 FYEKMQ (reference sequence). Trimming cost V 0 bases and J 10 bases, with 10 bases left between them. For the CDR3, the DNA is TGTGCCAGCAGCTTAGGCCTCAGGGACGAGCAGTTCTTC. Amino acid sequence: CASSLGLRDEQFF.

The rearrangement links TRBV19 to TRBJ2-3; 8 bases line up with TRBD2. Germline assignment: CDR1 LNHDA and CDR2 SQIVND (reference sequence). The CDR3 sequence is 14 residues long. Trimming took 5 bases from V and 2 from J; bases not matched to a gene: 3. The CDR3 DNA is TGTGCCAGTAGTCCACTAGCGGCCACAGATACGCAGTATTTT. This gives the protein CASSPLAATDTQYF.

The chain uses TRBV28 and TRBJ1-5; D possibly corresponds to TRBD1 (5 bases). CDR1 and CDR2 (germline): MDHEN, SYDVKM. There are 15 residues in the CDR3. Trimming shortened V by 1 base and J by 3 bases, and 10 bases separated the two germline ends. The DNA for the CDR3 is TGTGCCAGCAGTTTATTGCGGGGGACCAATCAGCCCCAGCATTTT. This gives the protein CASSLLRGTNQPQHF.

This clone has just a few counts. The chain joins TRBV11-2 to TRBJ2-7; weak D call: TRBD2 (6 bases). Looked up from germline, CDR1 is SGHAT and CDR2 is FQNNGV. The CDR3 length is 16 residues. V gave up 0 bases and J gave up 7 bases, with 19 bases separating them. The CDR3 nucleotides are TGTGCCAGCAGCTTAGACGGTCGGGTGGGAGGCGAAGAGCAGTACTTC. It encodes CASSLDGRVGGEEQYF.

The J gene is TRBJ2-7, the V gene TRBV7-9; no definite D call. V was cut by 1 base and J by 2 bases, with 6 bases left in between. CDR1 is SEHNR, CDR2 FQNEAQ, per germline (reference sequence). This CDR3 region has 13 residues. CDR3 DNA sequence: TGTGCCAGCAGCTTAGGGGTAGCCTACGAGCAGTACTTC. This encodes CASSLGVAYEQYF.

Only a few counts were recorded for this clone. The chain is built from TRBV5-4 and TRBJ2-5; D is possibly TRBD1 (6 bases). This CDR3 comprises 13 residues. CDR1 and CDR2 from the germline V gene are SGHNT and YYREEE (reference sequence). V lost 3 bases, J lost 5 bases, and 11 bases lay in between. The CDR3 is CASSSGDEETQYF. The CDR3 DNA is TGTGCCAGCAGCTCAGGGGACGAGGAGACCCAGTACTTC.

The chain couples TRBV5-1 to TRBJ2-6; D unclear. V shed 5 bases and J shed 6 bases, with 15 bases lying between them. The germline V gene has CDR1 SGHRS and CDR2 YFSETQ. The CDR3 is made up of 15 amino acids. CDR3 loop: CASRHPLREANVLTF. The DNA of the CDR3 is TGCGCCAGCAGACACCCTCTTAGGGAGGCCAACGTCCTGACTTTC.

The J gene is TRBJ1-1, the V gene TRBV6-5; perhaps TRBD1 as D (6 bases). Germline V lookup: CDR1 MNHEY, CDR2 SVGAGI. Trimming cost V 6 bases and J 0 bases, with 8 bases left between them. This CDR3 region has 13 residues. CDR3 residues: CASRQGLNTEAFF. In DNA form, the CDR3 reads TGTGCCAGCAGACAGGGATTGAACACTGAAGCTTTCTTT.

The genes are TRBV11-2 and TRBJ2-2; D is uncertain. Trimming left V 1 base short and J 7 bases short, with 4 bases between. The CDR3 has 12 amino acids. CDR1 is SGHAT, CDR2 FQNNGV, per germline. This chain's CDR3 is CASSLGDGELFF. CDR3 nucleotide sequence: TGTGCCAGCAGCTTAGGCGACGGGGAGCTGTTTTTT.

CDR3 protein: CSVEGGLADTQYF. CDR3 coding DNA: TGCAGCGTTGAAGGAGGACTTGCAGATACGCAGTATTTT. The chain uses TRBV29-1 and TRBJ2-3, with D maybe TRBD2 (5 bases). CDR1 is SQVTM and CDR2 is ANQGSEA in the germline V gene. The CDR3 is 13 amino acids. The V end lost 1 base, the J end lost 4 bases, and 9 bases lay between the germline ends.

The chain couples TRBV13 to TRBJ1-2, with TRBD1 identical over 10 bases. The CDR3 contains 14 residues. The V gene end was trimmed by 2 bases and the J gene end by 5 bases; junction bases not matched to a gene: 2. Germline lookup yields CDR1 PRHDT and CDR2 FYEKMQ (reference sequence). The CDR3 protein is CASSLPGQGYGYTF. In DNA form, the CDR3 reads TGTGCCAGCAGCTTACCGGGACAGGGGTATGGCTACACCTTC.

The chain combines TRBV27 with TRBJ1-2; D gene unclear. The V end lost 7 bases, the J end lost 2 bases, and 14 bases lay between the germline ends. There are 14 residues in the CDR3. Germline CDR1 reads MNHEY; CDR2 reads SMNVEV (reference sequence). The CDR3: CASTRAGANYGYTF. CDR3 DNA sequence: TGTGCCAGCACCCGAGCAGGAGCGAACTATGGCTACACCTTC.